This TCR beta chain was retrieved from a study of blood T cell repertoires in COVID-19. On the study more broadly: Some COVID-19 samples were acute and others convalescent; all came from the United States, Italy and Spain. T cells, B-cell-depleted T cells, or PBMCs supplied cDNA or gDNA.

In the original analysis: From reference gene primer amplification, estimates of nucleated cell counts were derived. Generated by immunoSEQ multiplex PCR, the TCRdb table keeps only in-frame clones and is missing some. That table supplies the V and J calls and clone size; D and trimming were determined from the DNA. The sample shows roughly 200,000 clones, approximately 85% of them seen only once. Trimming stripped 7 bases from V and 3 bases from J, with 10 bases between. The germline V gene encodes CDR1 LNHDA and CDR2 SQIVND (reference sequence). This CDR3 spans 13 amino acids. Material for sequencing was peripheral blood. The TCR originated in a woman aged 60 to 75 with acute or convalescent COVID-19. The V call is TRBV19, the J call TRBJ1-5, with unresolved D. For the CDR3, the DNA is TGTGCCAGTACCGTGACTGTCAATCAGCCCCAGCATTTT. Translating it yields CASTVTVNQPQHF. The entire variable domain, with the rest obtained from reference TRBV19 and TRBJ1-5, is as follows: DGGITQSPKYLFRKEGQNVTLSCEQNLNHDAMYWYRQDPGQGLRLIYYSQIVNDFQKGDIAEGYSVSREKKESFPLTVTSAQKNPTAFYLCASTVTVNQPQHFGDGTRLSIL.